This T cell receptor (beta chain) stems from a study of blood T cell repertoires in COVID-19 (dated by TCRdb to 2020 to 2021). Background for the entire study: Samples from collaborators originated in the United States, Italy and Spain and spanned both the acute and convalescent phases of COVID-19. Subjects who had been exposed to COVID-19, were actively infected with it, or had recovered from it provided the deeply sampled blood TCRbeta repertoires that made up the dataset. The sample metadata nearly always contained a de-identified subject ID, COVID-19 status, age in years and sex. The samples were drawn from two sources: the first 160 participants of the ongoing ImmuneRACE study, and over 1,000 subjects contributed by 6 global collaborators. Where available, HLA class I and class II types were obtained from metadata supplied by the sample provider rather than from assay-based typing. A freely available public database, intended as a resource for researchers studying the immune response to SARS-CoV-2, is where the repertoires were released. The prospective study material was composed of cDNA or gDNA derived from T cells, B-cell-depleted T cells, or PBMCs. Overall study outcomes, separate from this receptor: Clinical and demographic metadata were provided uncurated, with the amount varying by source and participant.

On this clone itself: Its antigen is not yet known. No clone much larger than this one lies a single base away; base qualities are absent.

TCRbeta CDR3 regions were amplified from genomic DNA using the immunoSEQ Assay, a bias-controlled multiplex PCR. As for the authors' bioinformatics: Within the assay, amplification of reference gene primers was used to estimate how many nucleated cells each sample contained. Sequence reads were collapsed and filtered to measure the absolute abundance of every unique TCRbeta CDR3 rearrangement. For each sample, productive Simpson clonality was calculated by taking the square root of Simpson's diversity index across productive rearrangements. The table comes from immuneACCESS by way of TCRdb, which keeps in-frame sequences with V and J called. Part of the clones is missing from these tables; in studies checked, under half for an unresolved V gene and the rest for unknown reasons. From that table come the V and J calls and clone size; the DNA was used to work out D and trimming. This sample comprises over 150,000 clones, around 83% of them detected only once. The top ten constitute approximately 18% of the sample.

Samples from volunteer blood donors who had recovered from COVID-19 were contributed by a second Seattle source. The collaborating institutions used their own protocols to collect whole blood in K2EDTA tubes. For TCRbeta analysis, collaborator samples were shipped as frozen whole blood, as isolated PBMCs, or as DNA extracted from either sample type. This clonotype was obtained from a woman in her seventies who had recovered from COVID-19. Sequenced: peripheral blood.

The CDR3 in this case is CASSLGQGDYGYTF. The DNA sequence is given as TGTGCCAGCAGCCTTGGACAGGGTGACTATGGCTACACCTTC. The chain was built from TRBV11-2 and TRBJ1-2, and 8 junctional nucleotides match TRBD1. The CDR3 measures 14 amino acids from cysteine to phenylalanine. Just CDR3 DNA is preserved here, 42 bases in frame from base 1. V is cut back by 5 bases and J by 3 bases, with 5 bases in the junction unmatched. The CDR1 and CDR2 encoded by the germline V gene are SGHAT and FQNNGV. Beyond the CDR3, the reference TRBV11-2 and TRBJ1-2 genes provide the residues; the full variable domain reads: EAGVAQSPRYKIIEKRQSVAFWCNPISGHATLYWYQQILGQGPKLLIQFQNNGVVDDSQLPKDRFSAERLKGVDSTLKIQPAKLEDSAVYLCASSLGQGDYGYTFGSGTRLTVV.